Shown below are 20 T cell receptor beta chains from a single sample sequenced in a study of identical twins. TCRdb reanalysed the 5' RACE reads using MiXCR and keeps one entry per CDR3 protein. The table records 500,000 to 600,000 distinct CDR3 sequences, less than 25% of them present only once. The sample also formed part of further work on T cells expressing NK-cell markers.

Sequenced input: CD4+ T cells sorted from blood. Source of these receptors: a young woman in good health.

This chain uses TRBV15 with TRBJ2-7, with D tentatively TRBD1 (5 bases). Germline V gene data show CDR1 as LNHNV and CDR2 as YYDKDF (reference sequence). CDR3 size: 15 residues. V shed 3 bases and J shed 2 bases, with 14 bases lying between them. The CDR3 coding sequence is TGTGCCACCAGCAGCTTCAGTAGGGGAACCTACGAGCAGTACTTC. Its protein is CATSSFSRGTYEQYF.

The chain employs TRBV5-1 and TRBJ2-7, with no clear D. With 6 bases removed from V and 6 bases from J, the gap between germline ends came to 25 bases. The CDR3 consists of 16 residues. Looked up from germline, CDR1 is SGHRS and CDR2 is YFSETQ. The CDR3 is CASKDSPGSASREQYF. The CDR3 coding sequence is TGCGCCAGCAAAGACTCGCCCGGGTCGGCCTCGCGCGAGCAGTACTTC.

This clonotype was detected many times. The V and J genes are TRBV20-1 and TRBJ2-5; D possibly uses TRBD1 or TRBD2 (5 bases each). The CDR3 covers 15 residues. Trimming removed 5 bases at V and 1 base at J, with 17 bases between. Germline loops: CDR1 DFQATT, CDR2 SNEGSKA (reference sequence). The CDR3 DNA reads TGCAGTGCTCCCTACTGGGGCAGCGGCCAAGAGACCCAGTACTTC. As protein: CSAPYWGSGQETQYF.

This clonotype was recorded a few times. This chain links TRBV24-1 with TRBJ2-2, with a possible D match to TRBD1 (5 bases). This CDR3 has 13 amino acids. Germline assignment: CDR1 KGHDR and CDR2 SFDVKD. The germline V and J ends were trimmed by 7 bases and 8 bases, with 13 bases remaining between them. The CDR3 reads CATRSGYSGELFF. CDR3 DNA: TGTGCCACCAGGTCAGGGTATTCGGGGGAGCTGTTTTTT.

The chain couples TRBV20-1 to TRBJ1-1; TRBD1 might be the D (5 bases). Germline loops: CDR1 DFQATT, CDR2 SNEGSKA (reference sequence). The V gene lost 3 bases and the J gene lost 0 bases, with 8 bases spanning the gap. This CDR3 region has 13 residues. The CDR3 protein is CSARTDMNTEAFF. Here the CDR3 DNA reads TGCAGTGCTAGGACAGACATGAACACTGAAGCTTTCTTT.

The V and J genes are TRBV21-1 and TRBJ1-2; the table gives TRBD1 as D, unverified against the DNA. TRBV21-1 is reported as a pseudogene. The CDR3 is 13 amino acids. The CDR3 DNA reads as TGTGCCAGCAGCAAAGTGGGGACACTGACCTACACCTTC. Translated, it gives CASSKVGTLTYTF.

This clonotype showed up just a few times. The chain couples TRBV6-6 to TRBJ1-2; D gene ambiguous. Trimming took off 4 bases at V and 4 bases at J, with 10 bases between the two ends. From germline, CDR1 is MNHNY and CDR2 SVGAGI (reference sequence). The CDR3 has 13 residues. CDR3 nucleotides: TGTGCCAGCAGTTTGGGCAGCGGCTATGGCTACACCTTC. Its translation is CASSLGSGYGYTF.

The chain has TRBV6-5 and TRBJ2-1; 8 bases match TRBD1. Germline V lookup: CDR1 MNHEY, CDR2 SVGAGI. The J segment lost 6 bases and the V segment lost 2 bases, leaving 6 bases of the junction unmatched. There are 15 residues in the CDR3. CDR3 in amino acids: CASSYEQGAGNEQFF. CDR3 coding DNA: TGTGCCAGCAGTTACGAGCAGGGGGCAGGCAATGAGCAGTTCTTC.

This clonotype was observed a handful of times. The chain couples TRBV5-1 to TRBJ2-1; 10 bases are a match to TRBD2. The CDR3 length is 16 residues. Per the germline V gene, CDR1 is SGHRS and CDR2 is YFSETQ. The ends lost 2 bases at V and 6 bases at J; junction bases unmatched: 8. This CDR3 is CASSFTPGLASNEQFF. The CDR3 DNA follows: TGCGCCAGCAGCTTTACCCCGGGACTAGCGTCCAATGAGCAGTTCTTC.

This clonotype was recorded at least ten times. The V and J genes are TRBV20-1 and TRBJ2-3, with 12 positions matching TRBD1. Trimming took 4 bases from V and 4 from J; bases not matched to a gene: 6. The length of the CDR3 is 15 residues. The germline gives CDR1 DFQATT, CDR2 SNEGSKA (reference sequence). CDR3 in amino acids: CSATSGTGGADTQYF. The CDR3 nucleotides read TGCAGTGCTACCTCCGGGACAGGGGGCGCAGATACGCAGTATTTT.

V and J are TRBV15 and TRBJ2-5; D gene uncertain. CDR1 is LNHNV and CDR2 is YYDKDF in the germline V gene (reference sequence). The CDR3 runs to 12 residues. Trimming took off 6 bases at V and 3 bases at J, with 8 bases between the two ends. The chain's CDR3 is CATSNRKETQYF. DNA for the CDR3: TGTGCCACCAGTAACAGAAAAGAGACCCAGTACTTC. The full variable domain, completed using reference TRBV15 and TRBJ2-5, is DAMVIQNPRYQVTQFGKPVTLSCSQTLNHNVMYWYQQKSSQAPKLLFHYYDKDFNNEADTPDNFQSRRPNTSFCFLDIRSPGLGDTAMYLCATSNRKETQYFGPGTRLLVL.

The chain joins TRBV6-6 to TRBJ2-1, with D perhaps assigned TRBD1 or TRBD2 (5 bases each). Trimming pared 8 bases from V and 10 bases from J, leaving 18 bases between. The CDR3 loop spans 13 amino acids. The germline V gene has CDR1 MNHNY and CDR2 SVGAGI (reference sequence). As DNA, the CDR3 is TGTGCCAGCTCGGGGCGGCCTCAGGGAGAGCAGTTCTTC. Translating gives CASSGRPQGEQFF.

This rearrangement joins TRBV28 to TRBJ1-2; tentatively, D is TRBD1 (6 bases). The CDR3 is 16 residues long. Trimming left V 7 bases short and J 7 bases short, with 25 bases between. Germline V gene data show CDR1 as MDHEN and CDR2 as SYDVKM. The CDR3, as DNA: TGTGCCAGCACCCTAGCGGGGGCGCCTCGAGAAAGTGGCTACACCTTC. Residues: CASTLAGAPRESGYTF.

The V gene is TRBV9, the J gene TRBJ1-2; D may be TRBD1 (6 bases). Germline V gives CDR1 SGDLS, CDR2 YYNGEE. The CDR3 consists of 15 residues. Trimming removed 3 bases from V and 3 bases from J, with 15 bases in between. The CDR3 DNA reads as TGTGCCAGCAGCGCCAGGCACAGGGTAGACTATGGCTACACCTTC. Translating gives CASSARHRVDYGYTF.

The CDR3 DNA sequence: TGCAGTGCTAGAACTCCTACAGGGATACCCGGGGAGCTGTTTTTT. Amino acid sequence: CSARTPTGIPGELFF. The chain carries TRBV20-1 and TRBJ2-2; D is possibly TRBD1 (6 bases). The CDR3 is 15 amino acids. CDR1 is DFQATT and CDR2 is SNEGSKA in the germline V gene (reference sequence). Trimming left V 2 bases short and J 6 bases short, with 16 bases between.

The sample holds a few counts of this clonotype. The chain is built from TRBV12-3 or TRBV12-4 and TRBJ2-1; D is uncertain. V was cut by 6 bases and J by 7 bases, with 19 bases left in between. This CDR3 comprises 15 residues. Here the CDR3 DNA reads TGTGCCAGCAGCTGGCCGGGCACGTCACCTAATGAGCAGTTCTTC. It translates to CASSWPGTSPNEQFF.

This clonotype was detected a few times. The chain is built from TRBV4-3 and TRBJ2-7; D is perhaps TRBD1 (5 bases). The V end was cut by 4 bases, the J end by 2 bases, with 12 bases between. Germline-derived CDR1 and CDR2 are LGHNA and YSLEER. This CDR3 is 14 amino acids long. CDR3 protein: CASSPVQDTYEQYF. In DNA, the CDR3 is TGCGCCAGCAGCCCAGTCCAGGACACCTACGAGCAGTACTTC.

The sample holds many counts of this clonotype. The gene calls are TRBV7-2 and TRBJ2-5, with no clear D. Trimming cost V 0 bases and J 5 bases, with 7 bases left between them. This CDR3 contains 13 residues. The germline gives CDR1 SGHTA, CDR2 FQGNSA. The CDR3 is CASSLALYETQYF. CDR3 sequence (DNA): TGTGCCAGCAGCTTAGCGCTATATGAGACCCAGTACTTC.

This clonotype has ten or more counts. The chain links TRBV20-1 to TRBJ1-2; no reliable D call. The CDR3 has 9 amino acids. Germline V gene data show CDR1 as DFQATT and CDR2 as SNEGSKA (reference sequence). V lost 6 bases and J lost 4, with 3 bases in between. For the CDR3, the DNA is TGCAGTGCCAGCTATGGCTACACCTTC. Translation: CSASYGYTF.

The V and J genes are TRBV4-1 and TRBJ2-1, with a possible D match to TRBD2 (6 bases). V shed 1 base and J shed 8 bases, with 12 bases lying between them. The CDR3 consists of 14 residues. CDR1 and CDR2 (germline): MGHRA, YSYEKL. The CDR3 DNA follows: TGCGCCAGCAGCCAAGCGGGAGCGGTCCATGAGCAGTTCTTC. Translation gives CASSQAGAVHEQFF.